Detailed here is one T cell receptor (beta chain). In its sample, this clonotype was seen many times. Its cognate antigen has yet to be identified. The record has no base qualities; no much larger clone is one base away. Reads for this sample came from an Illumina NovaSeq 6000. TCRalpha and TCRbeta cDNA libraries were built by 5'RACE with constant-segment primers, adding sample barcodes and unique molecular identifiers. RNA was extracted from every sample with Trizol reagent. Amplification of the libraries took two PCR steps, and the second step added a second sample barcode plus Illumina TruSeq adapters. The libraries were sequenced on an Illumina NovaSeq using 2 x 150 bp paired-end reads. In the paper's pipeline: With migec v1.2.7, reads were demultiplexed and then collapsed into UMI-guided consensus sequences. With mixcr v2.1.11, UMI consensuses were aligned to TRA and TRB V and J templates and assembled into clonotypes. A clonotype was counted as expanded or contracted only if both edgeR and NoisET called the change significant, with noise models trained on biological replicates. For edgeR calls, the cutoffs were a false discovery rate-adjusted p below 0.01 and a log2 fold-change threshold of 1. As an exploratory analysis of dynamics, max-normalized trajectories of the 1000 most abundant clonotypes were examined by PCA with hierarchical clustering. Separately sequenced CD4+ and CD8+ repertoires were used to assign a CD4 or CD8 phenotype to each responding clone. TCRdb reprocessed the public reads (quality trimming at Q25 with fastp, clone calling with MiXCR) and kept in-frame beta chains. CDR3 protein sequences are deduplicated, and each keeps its most common genes and DNA. Clone size and V and J calls follow TCRdb, not the original study. Here the sample has around 140,000 distinct CDR3 sequences; roughly 6.2% occur a single time. The ten largest clones take up 2% to 2.5% of the sample.

Ficoll-Paque density gradient centrifugation was used to isolate PBMCs. This entry comes from a study of T-cell memory formation after mild COVID-19 (dated by TCRdb to about 2021). In terms of the full investigation: TCR sequence clusters from the two donors were found to be largely donor specific. In two donors, T-cell clones that expanded and contracted after mild COVID-19 were tracked by sequencing TCRalpha and TCRbeta repertoires over time. Two young, previously healthy adult volunteers made up the cohort, one male and one female.

Points the paper makes about the study in general: From day 15 to 85, contracting clones showed balanced CD4/CD8 phenotypes, whereas a second wave of clones that expanded from day 15 to 37 leaned towards CD4+. Some responding clones were detected in pre-infection memory, suggesting pre-existing cross-reactive memory T cells joined the SARS-CoV-2 response. The study included only a couple of mild cases, and larger cohorts that include severe cases with pre-infection samples were judged to be necessary. Contracting CD4+ clones appeared mostly in the CM and EM memory subsets, whereas CD8+ clones were enriched in EMRA. The second-wave clones that peaked on day 37 were not confirmed to be SARS-CoV-2 specific.

Material for sequencing was PBMCs or a T cell subset sorted from them (not recorded which). The sequence was collected from an adult woman who had mild COVID-19 (a few samples of this study predate the infection). The sample titles of this study are shuffled in the database, so cell type and time point are left out; the donor was told from shared clones.

The CDR3 protein is CASSLFPNYEQFF. The base sequence is TGTGCCAGTAGCCTCTTTCCCAATTATGAGCAGTTCTTC. Here the chain combines TRBV19 and TRBJ2-1, with no D gene named confidently. The CDR3 runs 13 residues from the cysteine to the phenylalanine. CDR3 DNA is the only sequence kept; it has 39 bases, read in frame from the first base. V is pared back by 6 bases and J by 8 bases, with 14 bases lying between the germline termini. CDR1 is given as LNHDA and CDR2 as SQIVND, both from the germline V gene (reference sequence). Joined to the reference TRBV19 and TRBJ2-1 proteins, this CDR3 gives the full variable domain: DGGITQSPKYLFRKEGQNVTLSCEQNLNHDAMYWYRQDPGQGLRLIYYSQIVNDFQKGDIAEGYSVSREKKESFPLTVTSAQKNPTAFYLCASSLFPNYEQFFGPGTRLTVL.